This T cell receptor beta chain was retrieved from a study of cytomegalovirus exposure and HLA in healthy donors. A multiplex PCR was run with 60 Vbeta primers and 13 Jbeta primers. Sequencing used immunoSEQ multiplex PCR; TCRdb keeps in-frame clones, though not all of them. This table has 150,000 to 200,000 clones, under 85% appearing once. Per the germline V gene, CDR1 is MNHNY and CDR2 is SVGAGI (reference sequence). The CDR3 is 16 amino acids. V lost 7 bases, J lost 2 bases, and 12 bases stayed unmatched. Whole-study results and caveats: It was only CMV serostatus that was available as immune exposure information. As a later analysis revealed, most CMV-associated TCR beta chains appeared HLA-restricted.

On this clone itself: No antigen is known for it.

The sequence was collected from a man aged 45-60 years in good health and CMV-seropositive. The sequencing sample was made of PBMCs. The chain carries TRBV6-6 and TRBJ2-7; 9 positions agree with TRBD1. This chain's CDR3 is CASTPETGTGTYEQYF. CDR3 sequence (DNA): TGTGCCAGCACCCCCGAAACCGGGACAGGGACCTACGAGCAGTACTTC.